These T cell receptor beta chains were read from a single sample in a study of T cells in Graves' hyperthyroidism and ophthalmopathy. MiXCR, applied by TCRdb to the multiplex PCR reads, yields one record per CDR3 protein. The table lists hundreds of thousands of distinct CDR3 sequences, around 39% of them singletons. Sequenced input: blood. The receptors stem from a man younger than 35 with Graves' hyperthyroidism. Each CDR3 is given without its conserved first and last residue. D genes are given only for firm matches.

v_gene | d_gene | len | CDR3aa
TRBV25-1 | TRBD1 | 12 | ASLEGQGNSPLH
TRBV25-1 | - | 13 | ASSVPGSRNTEAF
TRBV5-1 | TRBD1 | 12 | ASSSGQTVEKLF
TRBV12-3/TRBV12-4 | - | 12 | ASSLFGGNQPQH
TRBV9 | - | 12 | ASSVEGYQETQY
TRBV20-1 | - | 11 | SAPSRRQETQY
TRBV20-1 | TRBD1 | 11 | SAWTGGDSPLH
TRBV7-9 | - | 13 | ASSLRATGADTQY
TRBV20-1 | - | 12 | SAREEGVNYGYT
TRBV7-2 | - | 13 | ASSPPSGHTGELF
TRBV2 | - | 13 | ASNQNTGAGHGYT
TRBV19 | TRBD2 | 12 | ASSPASGAYEQY
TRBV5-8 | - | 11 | ASSSEAGPEAF
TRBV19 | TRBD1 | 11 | ASSASTGEGYT
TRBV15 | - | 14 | ATSRAERVMAYEQY
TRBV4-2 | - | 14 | ASSPWGGKGNTEAF
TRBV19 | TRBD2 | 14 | ASSISGLAAAYEQY
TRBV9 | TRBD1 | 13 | ASSVDEQGHTEAF
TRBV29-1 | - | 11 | SALDSSNEKLF
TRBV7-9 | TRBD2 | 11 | APSRGSDETQY
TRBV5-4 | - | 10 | ASSTGGGEAF
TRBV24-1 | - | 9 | ATSQGYGYT
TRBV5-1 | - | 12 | ASSLDLIGETQY
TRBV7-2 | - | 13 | ASSVHMGWDAEAF
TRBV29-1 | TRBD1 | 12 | SVMTGPRGTEAF
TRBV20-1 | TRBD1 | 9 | SAPRQGAAF
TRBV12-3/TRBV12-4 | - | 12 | ASRPTDGSAEQY
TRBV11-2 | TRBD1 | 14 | ASSPRDRVLLYGYT
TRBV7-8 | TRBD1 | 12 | ASSPGTAGSEQY
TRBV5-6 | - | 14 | ASSTDFLTGDQPQH
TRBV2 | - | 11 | ASTRAVNTEAF
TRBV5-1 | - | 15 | ASSFGIIPGTNEKLF
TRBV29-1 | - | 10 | SVEAPDGEAF
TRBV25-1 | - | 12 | ASSRSIRVGEAF
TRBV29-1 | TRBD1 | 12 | SVDSGQGIYEQY
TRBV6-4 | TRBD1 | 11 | VSAGTGEWEQY
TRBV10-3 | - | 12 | ASSRGTVPYEQY
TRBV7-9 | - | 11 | ASSSPEGYGYT
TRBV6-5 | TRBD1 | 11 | ASSKAGTAEAF
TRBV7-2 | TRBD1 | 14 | ASSHGDRKNTGELF
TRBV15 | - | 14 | ATSRDRRRGRETQY
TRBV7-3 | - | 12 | ASSSRWEPYEQY
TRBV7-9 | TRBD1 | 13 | ASSFPGQGSYEQY
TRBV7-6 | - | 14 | ASSPGVLATDETQY
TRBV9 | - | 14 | ASSVDGLSGANVLI
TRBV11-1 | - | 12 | ASSLRTQYPPLH
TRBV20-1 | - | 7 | SASQPQH
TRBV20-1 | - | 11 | SARDLGRGELF
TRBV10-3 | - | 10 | AISESGGTQY
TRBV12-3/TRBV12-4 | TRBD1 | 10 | ASSWTGNGYT
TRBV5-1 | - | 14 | ASSLKGWQGGYEQY
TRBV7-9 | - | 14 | ASSSAGAVLNTEAF
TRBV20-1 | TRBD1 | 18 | SARPPTETGQLTRQETQY
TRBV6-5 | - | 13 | ASSYLGQTNYGYT
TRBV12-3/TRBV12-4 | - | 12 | ASSLETGNQPQH
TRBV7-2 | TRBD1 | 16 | ASSLPGQGARKTGELF
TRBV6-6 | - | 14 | ASSYAPGQVNTEAF
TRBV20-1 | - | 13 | SATLTGEWRTEAF
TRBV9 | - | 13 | ASSQDHGQGARAF
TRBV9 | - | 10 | ASGRGQETQY